This TCR beta chain was retrieved from a study of T cell responses to AZD1222 COVID-19 vaccine. This clone occurred once. Its specificity is unknown. The V gene end was trimmed by 5 bases and the J gene end by 6 bases; junction bases not matched to a gene: 6. Per the germline V gene, CDR1 is LNHDA and CDR2 is SQIVND (reference sequence). The CDR3 length is 15 residues. Profiled with immunoSEQ multiplex PCR; TCRdb holds only in-frame clones, not every one. The table shows some 180,000 clones, with over 85% occurring only once. Study-wide findings and caveats: Donors skewed white British and female; clonal diversity was possibly underestimated. Without day 14 samples, only post-peak T cell repertoires were studied.

The specimen was peripheral blood, collected 28 days after the second dose of the MenACWY control vaccine. The source of this sequence is an adult who received the MenACWY meningococcal vaccine as a control. The rearrangement links TRBV19 to TRBJ1-6; 8 bases agree with TRBD1. For the CDR3, the DNA is TGTGCCAGTAGTGGAAGACAGGGGAGTAATTCACCCCTCCACTTT. Protein product: CASSGRQGSNSPLHF. The complete variable domain, with remaining parts taken from reference TRBV19 and TRBJ1-6, reads DGGITQSPKYLFRKEGQNVTLSCEQNLNHDAMYWYRQDPGQGLRLIYYSQIVNDFQKGDIAEGYSVSREKKESFPLTVTSAQKNPTAFYLCASSGRQGSNSPLHFGNGTRLTVT.